The sequence of this T cell receptor beta chain was determined in a study of human CD4 T cells and Enterobacteriaceae. Memory CD4+ T cells were sorted as all CD4+ cells except CD45RA+CCR7+CD95- naive cells, over 95% pure. Data came from immunoSEQ multiplex PCR; TCRdb stores just in-frame clones and leaves some out. The table includes some 26,000 clones, 65% to 85% detected once. CDR3 length: 13 residues. After removal of 6 bases from V and 7 bases from J, the junction contained 8 bases not matched to a gene. Germline lookup yields CDR1 SNHLY and CDR2 FYNNEI. The source is a human donor in good health. The chain joins TRBV2 to TRBJ2-7, with 8 bases matching TRBD1. Sequences were obtained from memory CD4+ T cells from blood. CDR3 DNA: TGTGCCAGCAGGGACTCAGGGGGCGGTGAGCAGTACTTC. Protein product: CASRDSGGGEQYF.